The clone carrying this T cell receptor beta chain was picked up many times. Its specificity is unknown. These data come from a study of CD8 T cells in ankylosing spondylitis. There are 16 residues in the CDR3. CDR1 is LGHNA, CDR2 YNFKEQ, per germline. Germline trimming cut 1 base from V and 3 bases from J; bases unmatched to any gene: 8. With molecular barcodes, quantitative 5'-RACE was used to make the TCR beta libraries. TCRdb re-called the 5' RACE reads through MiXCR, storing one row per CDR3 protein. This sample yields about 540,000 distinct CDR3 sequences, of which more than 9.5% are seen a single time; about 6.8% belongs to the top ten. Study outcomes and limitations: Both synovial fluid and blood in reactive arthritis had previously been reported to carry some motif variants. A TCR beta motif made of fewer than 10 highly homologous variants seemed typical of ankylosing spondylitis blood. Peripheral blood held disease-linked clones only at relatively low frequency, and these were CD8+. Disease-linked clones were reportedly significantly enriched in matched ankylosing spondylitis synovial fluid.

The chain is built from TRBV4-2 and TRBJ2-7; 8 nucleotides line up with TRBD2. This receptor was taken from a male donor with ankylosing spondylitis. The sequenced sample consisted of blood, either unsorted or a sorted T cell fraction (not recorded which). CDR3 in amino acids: CASSQGEFLAGYEQYF. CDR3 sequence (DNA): TGTGCCAGCAGCCAAGGGGAGTTCCTAGCGGGCTACGAGCAGTACTTC.